The clone carrying this TCR beta chain was seen once. Its antigen remains unidentified. This record belongs to a study of chemoradiotherapy in HPV16-positive cancers. Study summary: Functional T-cell assays on a couple of HPV16-positive patients' cells defined candidate HPV-specific clones and common TCR motifs. Regarding the study as a whole: The functional HPV-specific definition rests on just a couple of HPV16-positive patients. During treatment, candidate HPV-specific clones and E7-related motifs expanded in tumor.

The CDR3 has 13 amino acids. Trimming pared 5 bases from V and 4 bases from J, leaving 11 bases between. Looked up from germline, CDR1 is SNHLY and CDR2 is FYNNEI. TCRdb's table, derived via immunoSEQ multiplex PCR, lists solely in-frame clones and lacks some. Of more than 10,000 clones in the sample, roughly nine tenths were seen once. The rearrangement links TRBV2 to TRBJ1-2, with D uncertain. The TCR sequence derives from a human donor with HPV-associated anogenital cancer. Specimen: blood, collected from a patient who underwent chemoradiotherapy. The CDR3 nucleotides read TGTGCCAGCAGTCAAAGTCCGTCCTATGGCTACACCTTC. It codes for CASSQSPSYGYTF.